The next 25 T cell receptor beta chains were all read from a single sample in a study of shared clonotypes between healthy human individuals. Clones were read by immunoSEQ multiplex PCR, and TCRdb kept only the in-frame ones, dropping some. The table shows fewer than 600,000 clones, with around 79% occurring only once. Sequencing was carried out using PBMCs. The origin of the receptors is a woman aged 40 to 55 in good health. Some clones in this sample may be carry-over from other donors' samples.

The CDR3 loop is CSVGAANTEAFF. The CDR3 bases are TGCAGCGTTGGTGCGGCGAACACTGAAGCTTTCTTT. The chain is built from TRBV29-1 and TRBJ1-1, with D hard to call. Germline CDR1 SQVTM, CDR2 ANQGSEA. The V end lost 4 bases, the J end lost 1 base, and 7 bases lay between the germline ends. CDR3 length: 12 residues. Looking up the rest from reference TRBV29-1 and TRBJ1-1 gives the full variable domain: SAVISQKPSRDICQRGTSLTIQCQVDSQVTMMFWYRQQPGQSLTLIATANQGSEATYESGFVIDKFPISRPNLTFSTLTVSNMSPEDSSIYLCSVGAANTEAFFGQGTRLTVV.

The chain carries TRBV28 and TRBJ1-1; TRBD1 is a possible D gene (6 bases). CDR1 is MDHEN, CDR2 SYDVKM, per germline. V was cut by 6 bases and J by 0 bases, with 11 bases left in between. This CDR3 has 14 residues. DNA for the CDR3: TGTGCCAGCAGCCGCGGGGGGCTGAACACTGAAGCTTTCTTT. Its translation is CASSRGGLNTEAFF.

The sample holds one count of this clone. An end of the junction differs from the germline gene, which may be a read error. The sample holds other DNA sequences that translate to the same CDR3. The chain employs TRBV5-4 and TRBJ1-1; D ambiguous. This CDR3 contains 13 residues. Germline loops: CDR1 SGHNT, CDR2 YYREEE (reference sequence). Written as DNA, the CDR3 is TGTGCCAGCAGCTTTAACAGAGATACTGAAGCCTTCTTT. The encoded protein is CASSFNRDTEAFF.

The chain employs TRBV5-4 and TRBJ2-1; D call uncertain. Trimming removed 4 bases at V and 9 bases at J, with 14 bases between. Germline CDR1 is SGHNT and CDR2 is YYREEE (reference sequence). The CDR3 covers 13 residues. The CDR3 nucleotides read TGTGCCAGCAGCCTGGTGCTGGGTTTTGAGCAGTTCTTC. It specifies CASSLVLGFEQFF.

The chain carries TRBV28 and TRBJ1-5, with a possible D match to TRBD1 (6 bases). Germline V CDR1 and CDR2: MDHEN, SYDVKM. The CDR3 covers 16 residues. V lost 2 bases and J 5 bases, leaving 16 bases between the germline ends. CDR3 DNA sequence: TGTGCCAGCAGTTTACCCCCGGGGGGGGGCGATCAGCCCCAGCATTTT. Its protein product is CASSLPPGGGDQPQHF. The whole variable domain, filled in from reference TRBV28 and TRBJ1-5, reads DVKVTQSSRYLVKRTGEKVFLECVQDMDHENMFWYRQDPGLGLRLIYFSYDVKMKEKGDIPEGYSVSREKKERFSLILESASTNQTSMYLCASSLPPGGGDQPQHFGDGTRLSIL.

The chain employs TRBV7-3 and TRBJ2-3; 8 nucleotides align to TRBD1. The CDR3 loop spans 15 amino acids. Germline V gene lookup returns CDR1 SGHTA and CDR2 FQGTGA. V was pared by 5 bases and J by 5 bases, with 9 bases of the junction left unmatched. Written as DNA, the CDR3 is TGTGCCAGCAGCCCCGGACAGGGCCGGGGAGATACGCAGTATTTT. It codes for CASSPGQGRGDTQYF. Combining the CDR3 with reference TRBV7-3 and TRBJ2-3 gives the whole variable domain GAGVSQTPSNKVTEKGKYVELRCDPISGHTALYWYRQSLGQGPEFLIYFQGTGAADDSGLPNDRFFAVRPEGSVSTLKIQRTERGDSAVYLCASSPGQGRGDTQYFGPGTRLTVL.

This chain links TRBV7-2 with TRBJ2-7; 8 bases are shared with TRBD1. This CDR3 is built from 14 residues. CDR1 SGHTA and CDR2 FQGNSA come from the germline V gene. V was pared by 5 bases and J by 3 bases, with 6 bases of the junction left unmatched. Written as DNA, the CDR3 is TGTGCCAGCAGCCCCCGGACAGGGATCTACGAGCAGTACTTC. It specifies CASSPRTGIYEQYF.

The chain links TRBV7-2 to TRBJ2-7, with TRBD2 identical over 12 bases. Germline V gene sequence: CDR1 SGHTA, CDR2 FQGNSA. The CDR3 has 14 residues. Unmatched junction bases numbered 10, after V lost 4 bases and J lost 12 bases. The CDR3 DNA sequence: TGTGCCAGCAGCTCCGACCCGACTAGCGGGAGACGGTACTTC. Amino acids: CASSSDPTSGRRYF. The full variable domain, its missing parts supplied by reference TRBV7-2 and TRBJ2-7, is GAGVSQSPSNKVTEKGKDVELRCDPISGHTALYWYRQSLGQGLEFLIYFQGNSAPDKSGLPSDRFSAERTGGSVSTLTIQRTQQEDSAVYLCASSSDPTSGRRYFGPGTRLTVT.

In DNA form, the CDR3 reads TGTGCCAGCAGCCCTCCGATGGGTTCACCCCTCCACTTT. Encoded protein: CASSPPMGSPLHF. The J gene is TRBJ1-6, the V gene TRBV6-5; no definite D call. Looked up from germline, CDR1 is MNHEY and CDR2 is SVGAGI. This CDR3 comprises 13 residues. The germline V and J ends were trimmed by 6 bases and 9 bases, with 12 bases remaining between them.

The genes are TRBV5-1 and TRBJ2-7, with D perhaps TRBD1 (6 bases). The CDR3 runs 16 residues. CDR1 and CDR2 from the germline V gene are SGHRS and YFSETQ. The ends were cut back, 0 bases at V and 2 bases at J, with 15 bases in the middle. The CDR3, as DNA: TGCGCCAGCAGCTTGGGACCGACAGGTCGGACCTACGAGCAGTACTTC. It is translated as CASSLGPTGRTYEQYF.

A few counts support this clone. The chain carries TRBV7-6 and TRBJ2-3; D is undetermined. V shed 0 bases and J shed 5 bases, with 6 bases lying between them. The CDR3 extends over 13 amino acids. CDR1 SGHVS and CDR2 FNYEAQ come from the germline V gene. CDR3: CASSLAHGDTQYF. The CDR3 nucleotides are TGTGCCAGCAGCTTAGCGCATGGAGATACGCAGTATTTT.

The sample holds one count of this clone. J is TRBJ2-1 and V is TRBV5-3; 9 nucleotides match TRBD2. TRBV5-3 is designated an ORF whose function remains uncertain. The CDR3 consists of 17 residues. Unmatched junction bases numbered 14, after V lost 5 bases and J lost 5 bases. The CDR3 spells CARSLSPGLAMDNEQFF. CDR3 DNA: TGTGCCAGAAGTCTTTCCCCGGGACTAGCAATGGACAATGAGCAGTTCTTC.

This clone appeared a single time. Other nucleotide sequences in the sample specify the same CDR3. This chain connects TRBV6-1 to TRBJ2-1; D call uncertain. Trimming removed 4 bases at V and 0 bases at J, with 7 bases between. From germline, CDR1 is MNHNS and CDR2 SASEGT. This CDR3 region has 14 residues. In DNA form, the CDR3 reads TGTGCCAGCAGTGGAGACGGCTCCTACAATGAGCAGTTCTTC. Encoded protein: CASSGDGSYNEQFF.

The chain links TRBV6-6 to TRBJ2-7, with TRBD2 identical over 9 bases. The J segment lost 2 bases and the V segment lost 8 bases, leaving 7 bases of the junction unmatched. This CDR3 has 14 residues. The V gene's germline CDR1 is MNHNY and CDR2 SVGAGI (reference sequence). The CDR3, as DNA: TGTGCCAGCCACCGGGCGGGAGGGACCTACGAGCAGTACTTC. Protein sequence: CASHRAGGTYEQYF.

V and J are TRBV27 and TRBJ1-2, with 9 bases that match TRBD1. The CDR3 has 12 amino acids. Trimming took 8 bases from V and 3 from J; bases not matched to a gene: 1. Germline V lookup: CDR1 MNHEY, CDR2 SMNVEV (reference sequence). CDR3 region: CASGTGYYGYTF. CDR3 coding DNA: TGTGCCAGCGGGACAGGGTACTATGGCTACACCTTC.

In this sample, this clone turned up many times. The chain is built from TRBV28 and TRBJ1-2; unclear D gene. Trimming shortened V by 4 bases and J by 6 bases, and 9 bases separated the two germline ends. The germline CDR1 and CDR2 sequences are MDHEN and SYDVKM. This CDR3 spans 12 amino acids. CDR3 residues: CASSYNPDGYTF. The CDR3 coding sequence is TGTGCCAGCAGTTACAATCCGGATGGCTACACCTTC.

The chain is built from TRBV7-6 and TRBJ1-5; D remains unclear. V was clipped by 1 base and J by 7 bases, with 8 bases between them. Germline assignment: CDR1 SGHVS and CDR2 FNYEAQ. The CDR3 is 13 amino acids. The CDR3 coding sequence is TGTGCCAGCAGCTTAGGTTGGTTCCAGCCCCAGCATTTT. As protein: CASSLGWFQPQHF.

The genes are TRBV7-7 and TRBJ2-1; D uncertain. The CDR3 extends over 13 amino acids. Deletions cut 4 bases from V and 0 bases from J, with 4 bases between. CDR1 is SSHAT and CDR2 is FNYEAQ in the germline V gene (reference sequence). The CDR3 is CASSSDSYNEQFF. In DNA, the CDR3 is TGTGCCAGCAGCTCGGACTCCTACAATGAGCAGTTCTTC.

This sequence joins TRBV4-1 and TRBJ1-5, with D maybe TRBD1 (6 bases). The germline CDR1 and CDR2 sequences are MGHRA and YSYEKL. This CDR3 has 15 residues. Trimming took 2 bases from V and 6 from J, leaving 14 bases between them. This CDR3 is CASSQSPGGGQPQHF. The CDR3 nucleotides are TGCGCCAGCAGCCAATCGCCGGGGGGCGGTCAGCCCCAGCATTTT.

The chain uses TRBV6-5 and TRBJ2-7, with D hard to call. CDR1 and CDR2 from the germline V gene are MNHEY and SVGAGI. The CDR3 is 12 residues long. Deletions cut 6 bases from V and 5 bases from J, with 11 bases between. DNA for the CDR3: TGTGCCAGCAGCAGAAAGGGCCACGAGCAGTACTTC. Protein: CASSRKGHEQYF.

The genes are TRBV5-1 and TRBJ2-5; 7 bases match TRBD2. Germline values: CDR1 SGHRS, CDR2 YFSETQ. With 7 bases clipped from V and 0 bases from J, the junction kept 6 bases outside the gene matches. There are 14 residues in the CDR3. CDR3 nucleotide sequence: TGCGCCAGCGTGCGAGCGGGAAACCAAGAGACCCAGTACTTC. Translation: CASVRAGNQETQYF.

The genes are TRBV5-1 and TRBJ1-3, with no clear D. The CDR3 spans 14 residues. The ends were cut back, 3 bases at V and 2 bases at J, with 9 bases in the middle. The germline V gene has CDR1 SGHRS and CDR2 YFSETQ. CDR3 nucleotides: TGCGCCAGCAGCTCGGTTGGTACTGGAAACACCATATATTTT. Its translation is CASSSVGTGNTIYF.

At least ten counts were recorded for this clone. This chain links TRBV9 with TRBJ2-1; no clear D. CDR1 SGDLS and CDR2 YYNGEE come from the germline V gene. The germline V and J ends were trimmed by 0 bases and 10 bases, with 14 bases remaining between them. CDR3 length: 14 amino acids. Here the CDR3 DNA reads TGTGCCAGCAGCGTAGAAGTAGATTCCAACGAGCAGTTCTTC. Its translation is CASSVEVDSNEQFF.

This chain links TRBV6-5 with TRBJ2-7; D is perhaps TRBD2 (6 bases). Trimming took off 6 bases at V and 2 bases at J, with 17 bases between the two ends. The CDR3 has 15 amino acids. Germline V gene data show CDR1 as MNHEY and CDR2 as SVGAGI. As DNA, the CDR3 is TGTGCCAGCAGGCCGACTAGGTCCTCTACCTACGAGCAGTACTTC. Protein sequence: CASRPTRSSTYEQYF.

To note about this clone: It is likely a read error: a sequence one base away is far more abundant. CDR3 DNA sequence: TGTGCCAGCAGCTCCACCAGCTCTGGGGCCAACGTCCTGACTTTC. Translated, it gives CASSSTSSGANVLTF. V gene TRBV7-9 combines with J gene TRBJ2-6; unclear D gene. CDR1 is SEHNR, CDR2 FQNEAQ, per germline (reference sequence). V shed 4 bases and J shed 0 bases, with 7 bases lying between them. The CDR3 runs to 15 residues.